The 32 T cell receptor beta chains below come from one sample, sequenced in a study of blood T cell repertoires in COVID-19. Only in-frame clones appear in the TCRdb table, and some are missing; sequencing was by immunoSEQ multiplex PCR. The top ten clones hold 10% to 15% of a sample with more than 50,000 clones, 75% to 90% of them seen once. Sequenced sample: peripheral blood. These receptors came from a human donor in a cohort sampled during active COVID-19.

In DNA form, the CDR3 reads TGTGCCAGCAGTGCGCCCGGGGCCAACGTCCTGACTTTC. Translated: CASSAPGANVLTF. This chain connects TRBV28 to TRBJ2-6; D call uncertain. V was clipped by 5 bases and J by 4 bases, with 6 bases between them. Looked up from germline, CDR1 is MDHEN and CDR2 is SYDVKM. This CDR3 is built from 13 residues.

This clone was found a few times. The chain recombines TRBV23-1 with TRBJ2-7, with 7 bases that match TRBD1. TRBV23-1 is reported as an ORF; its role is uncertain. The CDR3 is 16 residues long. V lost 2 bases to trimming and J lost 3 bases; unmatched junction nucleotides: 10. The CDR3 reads CASSQGSKGANYEQYV. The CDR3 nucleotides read TGCGCCAGCAGTCAAGGTAGTAAGGGGGCAAACTACGAGCAGTACGTC.

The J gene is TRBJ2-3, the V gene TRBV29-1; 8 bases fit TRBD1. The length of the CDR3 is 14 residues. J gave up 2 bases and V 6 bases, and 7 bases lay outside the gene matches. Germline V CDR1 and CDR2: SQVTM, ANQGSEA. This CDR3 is CSVSQGAITDTQYF. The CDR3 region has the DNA TGCAGCGTAAGCCAGGGGGCGATCACAGATACGCAGTATTTT.

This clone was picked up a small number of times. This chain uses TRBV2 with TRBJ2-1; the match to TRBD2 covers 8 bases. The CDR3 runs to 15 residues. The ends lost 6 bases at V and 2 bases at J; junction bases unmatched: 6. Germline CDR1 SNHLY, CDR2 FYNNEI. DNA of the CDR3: TGTGCCAGCAGCGCCGGGAGGGTCACCTACAATGAGCAGTTCTTC. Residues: CASSAGRVTYNEQFF.

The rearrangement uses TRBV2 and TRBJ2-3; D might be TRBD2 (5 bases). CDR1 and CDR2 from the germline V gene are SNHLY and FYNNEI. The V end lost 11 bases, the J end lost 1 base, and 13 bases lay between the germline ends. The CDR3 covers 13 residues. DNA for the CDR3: TGTGCCGGAATTCTCGGGGGCACAGATACGCAGTATTTT. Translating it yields CAGILGGTDTQYF.

CDR3 nucleotide sequence: TGTGCCAGCAAAGCGGGGGCTTACGAGCAGTACTTC. This encodes CASKAGAYEQYF. The chain is built from TRBV7-8 and TRBJ2-7, with 8 positions matching TRBD2. With 7 bases clipped from V and 4 bases from J, the junction kept 3 bases outside the gene matches. Germline V gene sequence: CDR1 SGHVS, CDR2 FQNEAQ. This CDR3 spans 12 amino acids.

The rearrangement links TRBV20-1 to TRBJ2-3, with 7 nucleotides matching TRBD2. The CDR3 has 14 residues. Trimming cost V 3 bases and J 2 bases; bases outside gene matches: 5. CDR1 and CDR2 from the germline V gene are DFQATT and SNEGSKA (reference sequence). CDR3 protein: CSASGLAATDTQYF. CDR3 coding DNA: TGCAGTGCTAGTGGGCTAGCGGCCACAGATACGCAGTATTTT.

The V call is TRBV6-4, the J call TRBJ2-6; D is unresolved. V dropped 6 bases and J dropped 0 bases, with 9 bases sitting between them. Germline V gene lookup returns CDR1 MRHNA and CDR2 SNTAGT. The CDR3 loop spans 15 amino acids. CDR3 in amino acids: CASSQTRSGANVLTF. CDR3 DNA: TGTGCCAGCAGCCAAACACGCTCTGGGGCCAACGTCCTGACTTTC.

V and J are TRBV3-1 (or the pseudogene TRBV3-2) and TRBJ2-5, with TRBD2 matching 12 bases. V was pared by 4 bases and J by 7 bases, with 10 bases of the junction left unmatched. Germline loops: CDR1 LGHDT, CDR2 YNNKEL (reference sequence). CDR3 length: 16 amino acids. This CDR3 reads CASSPRTSGEVGTQYF. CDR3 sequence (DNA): TGTGCCAGCAGCCCGAGGACTAGCGGGGAGGTGGGGACCCAGTACTTC.

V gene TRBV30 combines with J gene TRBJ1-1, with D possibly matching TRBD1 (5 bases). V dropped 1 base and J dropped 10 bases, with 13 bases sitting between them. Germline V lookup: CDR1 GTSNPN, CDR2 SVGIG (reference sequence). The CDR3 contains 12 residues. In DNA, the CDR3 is TGTGCCTGGAGTGGAGGCGGGGCTCGAGCTTTCTTT. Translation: CAWSGGGARAFF.

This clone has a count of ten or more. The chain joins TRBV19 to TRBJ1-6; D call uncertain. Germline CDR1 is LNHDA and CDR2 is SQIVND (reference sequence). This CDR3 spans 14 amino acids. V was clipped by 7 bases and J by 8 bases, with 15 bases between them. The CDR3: CASTLTVGDSPLHF. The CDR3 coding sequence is TGTGCCAGTACCCTCACCGTCGGGGATTCACCCCTCCACTTT.

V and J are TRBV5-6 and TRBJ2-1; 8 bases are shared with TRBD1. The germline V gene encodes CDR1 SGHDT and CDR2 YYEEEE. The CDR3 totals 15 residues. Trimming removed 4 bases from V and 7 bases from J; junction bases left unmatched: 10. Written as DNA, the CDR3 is TGTGCCAGCAGCAAGACCGGGACAGGCTTTAATGAGCAGTTCTTC. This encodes CASSKTGTGFNEQFF.

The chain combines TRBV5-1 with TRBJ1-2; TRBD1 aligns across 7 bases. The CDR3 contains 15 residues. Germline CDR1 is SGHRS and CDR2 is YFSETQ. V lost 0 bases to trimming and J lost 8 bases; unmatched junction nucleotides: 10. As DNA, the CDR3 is TGCGCCAGCAGCTTGGGACAGGGATCCCCTTCCGGCTACACCTTC. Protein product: CASSLGQGSPSGYTF.

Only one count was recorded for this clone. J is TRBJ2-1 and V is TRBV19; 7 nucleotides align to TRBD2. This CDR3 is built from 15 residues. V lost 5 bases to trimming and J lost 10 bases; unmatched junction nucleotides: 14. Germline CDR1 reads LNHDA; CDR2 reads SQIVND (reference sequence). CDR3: CASSVGTNDAREQFF. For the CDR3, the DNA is TGTGCCAGTAGTGTCGGGACTAACGACGCGAGGGAGCAGTTCTTC.

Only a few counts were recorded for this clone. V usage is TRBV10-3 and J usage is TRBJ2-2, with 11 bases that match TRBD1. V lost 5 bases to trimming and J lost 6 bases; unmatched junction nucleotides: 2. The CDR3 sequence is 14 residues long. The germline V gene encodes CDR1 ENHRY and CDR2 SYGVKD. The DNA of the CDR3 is TGTGCCATCAGTAGGACAGGGGGCTCCGGGGAGCTGTTTTTT. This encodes CAISRTGGSGELFF.

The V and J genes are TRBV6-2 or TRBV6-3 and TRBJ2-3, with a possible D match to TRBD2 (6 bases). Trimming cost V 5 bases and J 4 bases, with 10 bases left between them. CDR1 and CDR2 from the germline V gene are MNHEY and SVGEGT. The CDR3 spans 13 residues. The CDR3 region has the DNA TGTGCCAGCAGTGTGCGGGGCCCAGATACGCAGTATTTT. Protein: CASSVRGPDTQYF.

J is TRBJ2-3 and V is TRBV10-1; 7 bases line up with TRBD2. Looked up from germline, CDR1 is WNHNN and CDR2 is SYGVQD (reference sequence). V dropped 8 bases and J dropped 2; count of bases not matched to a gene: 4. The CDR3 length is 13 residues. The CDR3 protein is CASSSGSTDTQYF. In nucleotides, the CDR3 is TGCGCCAGCTCTAGCGGATCCACAGATACGCAGTATTTT.

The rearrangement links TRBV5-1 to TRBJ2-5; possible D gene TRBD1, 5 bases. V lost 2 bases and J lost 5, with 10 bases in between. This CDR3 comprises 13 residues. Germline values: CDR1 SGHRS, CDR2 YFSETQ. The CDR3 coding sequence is TGCGCCAGCAGCTTCCAGGGTCCGGAGACCCAGTACTTC. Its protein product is CASSFQGPETQYF.

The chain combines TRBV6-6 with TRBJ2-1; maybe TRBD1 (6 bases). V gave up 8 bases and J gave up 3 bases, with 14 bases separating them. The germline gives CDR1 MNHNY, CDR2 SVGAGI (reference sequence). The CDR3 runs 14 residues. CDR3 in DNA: TGTGCCAGCCGACAGGCCGTTAGCTACAATGAGCAGTTCTTC. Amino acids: CASRQAVSYNEQFF.

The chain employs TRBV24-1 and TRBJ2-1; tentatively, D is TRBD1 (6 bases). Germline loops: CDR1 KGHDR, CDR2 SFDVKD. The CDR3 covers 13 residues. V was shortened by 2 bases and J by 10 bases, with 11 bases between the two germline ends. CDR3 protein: CATSDSGAGEQFF. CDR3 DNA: TGTGCCACCAGTGATTCAGGGGCAGGGGAGCAGTTCTTC.

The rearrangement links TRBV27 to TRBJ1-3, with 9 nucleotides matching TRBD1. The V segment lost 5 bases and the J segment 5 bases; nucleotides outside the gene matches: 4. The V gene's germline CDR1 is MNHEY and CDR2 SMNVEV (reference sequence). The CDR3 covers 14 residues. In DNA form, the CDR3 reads TGTGCCAGCAGTCCGGGGACAGGGAGAAACACCATATATTTT. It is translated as CASSPGTGRNTIYF.

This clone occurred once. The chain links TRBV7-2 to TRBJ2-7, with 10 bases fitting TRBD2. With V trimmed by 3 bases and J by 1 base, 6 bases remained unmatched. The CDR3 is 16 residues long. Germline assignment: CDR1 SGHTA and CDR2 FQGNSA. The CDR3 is CASSFVPSGGSYEQYF. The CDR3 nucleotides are TGTGCCAGCAGCTTTGTCCCTAGCGGGGGATCCTACGAGCAGTACTTC.

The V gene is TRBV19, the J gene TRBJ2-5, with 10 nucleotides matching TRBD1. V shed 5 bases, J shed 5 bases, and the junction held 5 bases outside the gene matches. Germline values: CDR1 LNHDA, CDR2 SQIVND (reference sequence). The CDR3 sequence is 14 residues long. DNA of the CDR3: TGTGCCAGTAGTGGACGGACAGGGGGTGAGACCCAGTACTTC. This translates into CASSGRTGGETQYF. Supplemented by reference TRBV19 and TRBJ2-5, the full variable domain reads DGGITQSPKYLFRKEGQNVTLSCEQNLNHDAMYWYRQDPGQGLRLIYYSQIVNDFQKGDIAEGYSVSREKKESFPLTVTSAQKNPTAFYLCASSGRTGGETQYFGPGTRLLVL.

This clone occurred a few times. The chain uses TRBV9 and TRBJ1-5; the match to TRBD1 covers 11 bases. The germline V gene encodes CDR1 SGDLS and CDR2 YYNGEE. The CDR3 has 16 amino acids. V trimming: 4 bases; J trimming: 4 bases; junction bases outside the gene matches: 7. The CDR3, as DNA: TGTGCCAGCAGCCCAGGGACAGGGGGATGGAATCAGCCCCAGCATTTT. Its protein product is CASSPGTGGWNQPQHF.

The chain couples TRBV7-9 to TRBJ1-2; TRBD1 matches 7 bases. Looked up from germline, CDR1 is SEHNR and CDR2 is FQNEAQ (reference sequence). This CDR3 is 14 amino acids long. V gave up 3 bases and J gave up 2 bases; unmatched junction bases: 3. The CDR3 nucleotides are TGTGCCAGCAGCTTCCGACAGGGAAACTATGGCTACACCTTC. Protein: CASSFRQGNYGYTF.

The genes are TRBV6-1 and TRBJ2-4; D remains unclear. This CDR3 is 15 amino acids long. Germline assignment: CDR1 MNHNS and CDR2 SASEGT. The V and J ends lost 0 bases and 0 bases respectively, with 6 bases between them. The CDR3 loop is CASSEAFLAKNIQYF. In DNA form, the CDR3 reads TGTGCCAGCAGTGAAGCTTTCCTAGCCAAAAACATTCAGTACTTC.

DNA for the CDR3: TGTGCCAGCAGCCTCGGGGAGCGGGGGGGAACCTACGAGCAGTACTTC. Protein: CASSLGERGGTYEQYF. This rearrangement joins TRBV4-2 to TRBJ2-7, with TRBD2 matching over 10 bases. The CDR3 length is 16 residues. Germline V gene lookup returns CDR1 LGHNA and CDR2 YNFKEQ. The trim removed 4 bases at V and 2 bases at J, leaving 8 bases unmatched.

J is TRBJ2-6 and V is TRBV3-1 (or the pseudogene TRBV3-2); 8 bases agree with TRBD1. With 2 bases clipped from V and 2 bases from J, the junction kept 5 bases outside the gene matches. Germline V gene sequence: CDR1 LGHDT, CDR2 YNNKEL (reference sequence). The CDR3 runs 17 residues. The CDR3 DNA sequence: TGTGCCAGCAGCCAACTGACAGGGGCGACTGGGGCCAACGTCCTGACTTTC. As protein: CASSQLTGATGANVLTF.

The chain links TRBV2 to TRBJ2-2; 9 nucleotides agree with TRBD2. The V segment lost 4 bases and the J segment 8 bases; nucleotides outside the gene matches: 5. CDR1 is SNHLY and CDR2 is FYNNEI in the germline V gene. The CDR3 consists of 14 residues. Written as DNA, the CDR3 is TGTGCCAGCAGTGCAGCGGGGGGTGTTGGGGAGCTGTTTTTT. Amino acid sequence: CASSAAGGVGELFF.

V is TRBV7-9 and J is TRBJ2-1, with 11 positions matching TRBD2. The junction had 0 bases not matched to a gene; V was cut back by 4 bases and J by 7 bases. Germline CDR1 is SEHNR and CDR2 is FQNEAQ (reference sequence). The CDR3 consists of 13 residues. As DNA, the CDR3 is TGTGCCAGCAGCTCTAGCGGGGGGAATGAGCAGTTCTTC. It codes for CASSSSGGNEQFF. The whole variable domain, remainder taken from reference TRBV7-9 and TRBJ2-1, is DTGVSQNPRHKITKRGQNVTFRCDPISEHNRLYWYRQTLGQGPEFLTYFQNEAQLEKSRLLSDRFSAERPKGSFSTLEIQRTEQGDSAMYLCASSSSGGNEQFFGPGTRLTVL.

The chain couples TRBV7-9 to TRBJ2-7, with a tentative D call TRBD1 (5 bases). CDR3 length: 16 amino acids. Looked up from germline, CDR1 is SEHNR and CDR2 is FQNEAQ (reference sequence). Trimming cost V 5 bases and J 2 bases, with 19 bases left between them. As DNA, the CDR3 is TGTGCCAGCAGCCAAATCACCGGACAAAACACCTACGAGCAGTACTTC. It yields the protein CASSQITGQNTYEQYF.

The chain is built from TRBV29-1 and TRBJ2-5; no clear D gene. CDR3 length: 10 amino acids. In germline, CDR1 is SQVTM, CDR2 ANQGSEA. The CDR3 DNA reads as TGCAGTCCCCAGCGCGAGACCCAGTACTTC. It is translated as CSPQRETQYF.